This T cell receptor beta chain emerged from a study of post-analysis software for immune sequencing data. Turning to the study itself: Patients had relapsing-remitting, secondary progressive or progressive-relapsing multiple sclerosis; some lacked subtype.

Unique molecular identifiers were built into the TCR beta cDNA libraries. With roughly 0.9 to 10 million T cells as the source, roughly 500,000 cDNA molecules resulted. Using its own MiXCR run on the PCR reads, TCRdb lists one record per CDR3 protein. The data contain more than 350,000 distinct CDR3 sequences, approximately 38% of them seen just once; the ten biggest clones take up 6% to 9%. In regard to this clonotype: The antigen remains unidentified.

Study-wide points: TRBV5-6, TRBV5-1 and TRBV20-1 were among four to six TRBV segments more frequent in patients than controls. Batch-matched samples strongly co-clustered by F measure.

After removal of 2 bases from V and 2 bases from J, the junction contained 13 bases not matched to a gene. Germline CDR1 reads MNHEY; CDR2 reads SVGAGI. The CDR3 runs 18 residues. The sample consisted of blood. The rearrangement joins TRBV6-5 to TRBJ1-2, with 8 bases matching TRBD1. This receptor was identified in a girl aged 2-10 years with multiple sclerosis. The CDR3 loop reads CASSYLVPDRDGNYGYTF. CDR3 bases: TGTGCCAGCAGTTACCTTGTCCCGGACAGGGACGGGAACTATGGCTACACCTTC.